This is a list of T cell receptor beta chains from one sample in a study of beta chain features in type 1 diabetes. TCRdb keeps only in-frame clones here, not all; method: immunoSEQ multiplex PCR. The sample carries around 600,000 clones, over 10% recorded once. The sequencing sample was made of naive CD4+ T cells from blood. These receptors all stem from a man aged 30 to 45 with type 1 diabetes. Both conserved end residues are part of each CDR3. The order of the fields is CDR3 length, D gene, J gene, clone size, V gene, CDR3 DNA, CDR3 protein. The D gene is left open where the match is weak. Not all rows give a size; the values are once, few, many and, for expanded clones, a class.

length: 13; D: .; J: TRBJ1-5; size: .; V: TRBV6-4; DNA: TGTGCCAGCAGTGAAGTGGGGGATCAGCCCCAGCATTTT; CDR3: CASSEVGDQPQHF
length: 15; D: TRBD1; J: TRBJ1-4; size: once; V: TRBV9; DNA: TGTGCCAGCAGCGTCGACAGGGGGGGTTATGAAAAACTGTTTTTT; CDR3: CASSVDRGGYEKLFF
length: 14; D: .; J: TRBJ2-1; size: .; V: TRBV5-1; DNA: TGCGCCAGCAGCTTGGCCGACGGATACAATGAGCAGTTCTTC; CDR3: CASSLADGYNEQFF
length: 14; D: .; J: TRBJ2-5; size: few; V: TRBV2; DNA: TGTGCCAGCAGTGTACGAACAGCAAAAGAGACCCAGTACTTC; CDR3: CASSVRTAKETQYF
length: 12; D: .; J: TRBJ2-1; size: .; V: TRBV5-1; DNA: TGCGCCAGCAGCTTAAACTCCAATGAGCAGTTCTTC; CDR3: CASSLNSNEQFF
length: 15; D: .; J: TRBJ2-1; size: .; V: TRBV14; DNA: TGTGCCAGCAGCCCATGGGAGCGGTCCTACAATGAGCAGTTCTTC; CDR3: CASSPWERSYNEQFF
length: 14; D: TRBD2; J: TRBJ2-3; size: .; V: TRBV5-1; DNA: TGCGCCAGCAGAGATAGCGGGGGAACAGATACGCAGTATTTT; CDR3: CASRDSGGTDTQYF
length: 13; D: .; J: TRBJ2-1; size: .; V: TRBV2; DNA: TGTGCCAGCAGTGGTGGGGGGATAGATGAGCAGTTCTTC; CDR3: CASSGGGIDEQFF
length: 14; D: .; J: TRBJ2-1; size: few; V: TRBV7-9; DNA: TGTGCCAGCAGCCCGGGACACATCTACAATGAGCAGTTCTTC; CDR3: CASSPGHIYNEQFF
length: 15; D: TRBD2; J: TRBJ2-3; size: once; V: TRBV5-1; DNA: TGCGCCAGCAGCTTGGTGCTAGCGGGGGGGCCCGCGCAGTATTTT; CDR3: CASSLVLAGGPAQYF
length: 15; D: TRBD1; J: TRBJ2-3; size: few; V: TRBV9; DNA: TGTGCCAGCAGCGTAGACGGGACAGGAACAGATACGCAGTATTTT; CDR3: CASSVDGTGTDTQYF
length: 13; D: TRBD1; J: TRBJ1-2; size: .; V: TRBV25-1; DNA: TGTGCCAGCGGGGGACAGGGGACTTCTGGCTACACCTTC; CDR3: CASGGQGTSGYTF
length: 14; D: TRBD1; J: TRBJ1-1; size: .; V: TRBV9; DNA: TGTGCCAGCAGCGTTACAGGGGTAGACACTGAAGCTTTCTTT; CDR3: CASSVTGVDTEAFF
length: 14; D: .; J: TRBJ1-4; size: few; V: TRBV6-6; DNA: TGTGCCAGCAATCCACTCGTGGGGAATGAAAAACTGTTTTTT; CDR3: CASNPLVGNEKLFF
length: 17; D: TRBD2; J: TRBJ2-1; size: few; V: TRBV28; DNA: TGTGCCGCTCCCCCACTCTTAGCGGGGGGGCAGGACAATGAGCAGTTCTTC; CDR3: CAAPPLLAGGQDNEQFF
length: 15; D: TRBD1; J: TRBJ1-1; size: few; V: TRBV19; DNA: TGTGCCAGTAGACCGGGACAGGTTGTAGGCACTGAAGCTTTCTTT; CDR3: CASRPGQVVGTEAFF
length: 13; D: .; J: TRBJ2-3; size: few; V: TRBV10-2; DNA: TGCGCCAGTGAGGGCTCCTTTACAGATACGCAGTATTTT; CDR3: CASEGSFTDTQYF
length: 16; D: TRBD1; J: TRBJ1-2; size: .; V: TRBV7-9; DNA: TGTGCCAGCAGCTTACGGGGACAGGGGACGTCCTATGGCTACACCTTC; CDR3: CASSLRGQGTSYGYTF
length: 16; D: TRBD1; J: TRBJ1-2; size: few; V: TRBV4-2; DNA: TGTGCCAGCAGGGAGGGACAGGGAGGTACTAACTATGGCTACACCTTC; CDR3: CASREGQGGTNYGYTF
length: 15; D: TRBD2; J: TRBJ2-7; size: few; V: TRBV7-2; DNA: TGTGCCAGCAGCTTAGATAATCCGGGGGGCTACGAGCAGTACTTC; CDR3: CASSLDNPGGYEQYF
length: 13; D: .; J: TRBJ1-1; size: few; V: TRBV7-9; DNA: TGTGCCAGCAGCTTAGAAGGACAGACTGAAGCTTTCTTT; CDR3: CASSLEGQTEAFF
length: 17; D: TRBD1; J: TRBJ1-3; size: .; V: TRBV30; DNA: TGTGCCTGGAGTGTAAAGGGACAGGGGAAATTTGGAAACACCATATATTTT; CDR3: CAWSVKGQGKFGNTIYF
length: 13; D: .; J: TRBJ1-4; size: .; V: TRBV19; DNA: TGTGCCAGTAGTATGGGGGAAGTTGAAAAACTGTTTTTT; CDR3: CASSMGEVEKLFF
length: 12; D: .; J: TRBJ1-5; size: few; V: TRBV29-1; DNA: TGCAGCGCTCGTCAGGGAAATCAGCCCCAGCATTTT; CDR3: CSARQGNQPQHF
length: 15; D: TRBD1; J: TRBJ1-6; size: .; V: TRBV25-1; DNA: TGTGCCAGCAGCGATTTGCAGGGGGCTAATTCACCCCTCCACTTT; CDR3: CASSDLQGANSPLHF
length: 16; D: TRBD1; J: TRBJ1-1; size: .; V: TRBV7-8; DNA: TGTGCCAGCAGCCCAAGGACAGGGTGGGTGAACACTGAAGCTTTCTTT; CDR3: CASSPRTGWVNTEAFF
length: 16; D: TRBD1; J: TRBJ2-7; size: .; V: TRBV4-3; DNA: TGCGCCAGCAGCCAAGATAGGTGGACAGGGGGGTACGAGCAGTACTTC; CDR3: CASSQDRWTGGYEQYF
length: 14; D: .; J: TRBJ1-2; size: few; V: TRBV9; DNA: TGTGCCAGCAGCGGATTCCAGGGTTACTATGGCTACACCTTC; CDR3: CASSGFQGYYGYTF
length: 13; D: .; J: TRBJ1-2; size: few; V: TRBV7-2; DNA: TGTGCCAGCAGCTTAGGACGGGAACGGGGCTACACCTTC; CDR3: CASSLGRERGYTF
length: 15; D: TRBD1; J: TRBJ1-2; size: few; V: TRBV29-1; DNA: TGCAGCGTTGACCCCACAGGGGGCTCTGGCTATGGCTACACCTTC; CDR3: CSVDPTGGSGYGYTF
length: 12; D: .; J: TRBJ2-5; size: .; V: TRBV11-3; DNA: TGTGCCAGCAGCTTTTCTCTCGAGACCCAGTACTTC; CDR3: CASSFSLETQYF
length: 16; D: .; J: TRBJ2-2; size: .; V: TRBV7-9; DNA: TGTGCCAGCAGCTCGACCCGTTGGGGGAGCACCGGGGAGCTGTTTTTT; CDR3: CASSSTRWGSTGELFF
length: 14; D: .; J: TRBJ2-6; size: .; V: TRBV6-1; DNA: TGTGCCAGCAGTTTCTACACTGGGGCCAACGTCCTGACTTTC; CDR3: CASSFYTGANVLTF
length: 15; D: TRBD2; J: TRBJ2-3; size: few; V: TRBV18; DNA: TGTGCCAGCTCAGGAAGACTAGCGGACACAGATACGCAGTATTTT; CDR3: CASSGRLADTDTQYF
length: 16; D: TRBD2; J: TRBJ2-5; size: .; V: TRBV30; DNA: TGTGCCATTAGTAGCGGGGGGGCAAGGAGGCGGGAGACCCAGTACTTC; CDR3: CAISSGGARRRETQYF
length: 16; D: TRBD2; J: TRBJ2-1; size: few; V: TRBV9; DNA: TGTGCCAGCAGCGATCCTAGCGGGGGGGCATGGAATGAGCAGTTCTTC; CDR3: CASSDPSGGAWNEQFF
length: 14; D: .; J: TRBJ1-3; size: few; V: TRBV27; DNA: TGTGCCAGCAGTCAAGGGGTTTCTGGAAACACCATATATTTT; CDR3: CASSQGVSGNTIYF
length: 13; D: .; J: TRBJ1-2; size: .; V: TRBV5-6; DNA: TGTGCCAGCAGCTTGAGCCAGATCAATGGCTACACCTTC; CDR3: CASSLSQINGYTF
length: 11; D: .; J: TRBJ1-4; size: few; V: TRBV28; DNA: TGTGCCAGCAGTTTAGAGGAAAAACTGTTTTTT; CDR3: CASSLEEKLFF
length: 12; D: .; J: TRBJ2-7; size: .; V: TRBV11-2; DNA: TGTGCCAGCAGCTGGGATTCGGGCGAGCAGTACTTC; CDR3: CASSWDSGEQYF
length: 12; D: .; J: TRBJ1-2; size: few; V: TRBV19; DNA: TGTGCCAGTAGTACCGGACGCTATGGCTACACCTTC; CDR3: CASSTGRYGYTF
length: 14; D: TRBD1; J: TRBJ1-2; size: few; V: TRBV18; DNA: TGTGCCAGCTCACCTCAGGAGACAGGGGATGGCTACACCTTC; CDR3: CASSPQETGDGYTF
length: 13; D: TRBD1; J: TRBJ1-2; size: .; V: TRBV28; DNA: TGTGCCAGCCGACAGGGGAAAGACTATGGCTACACCTTC; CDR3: CASRQGKDYGYTF
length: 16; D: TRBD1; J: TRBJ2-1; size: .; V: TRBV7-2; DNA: TGTGCCAGCAGCTTGGAAACAGGGGGCTCCTACAATGAGCAGTTCTTC; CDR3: CASSLETGGSYNEQFF
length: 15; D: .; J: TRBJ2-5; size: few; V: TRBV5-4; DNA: TGTGCCAGCAGCCGGGGAGACAGAGACCAAGAGACCCAGTACTTC; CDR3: CASSRGDRDQETQYF